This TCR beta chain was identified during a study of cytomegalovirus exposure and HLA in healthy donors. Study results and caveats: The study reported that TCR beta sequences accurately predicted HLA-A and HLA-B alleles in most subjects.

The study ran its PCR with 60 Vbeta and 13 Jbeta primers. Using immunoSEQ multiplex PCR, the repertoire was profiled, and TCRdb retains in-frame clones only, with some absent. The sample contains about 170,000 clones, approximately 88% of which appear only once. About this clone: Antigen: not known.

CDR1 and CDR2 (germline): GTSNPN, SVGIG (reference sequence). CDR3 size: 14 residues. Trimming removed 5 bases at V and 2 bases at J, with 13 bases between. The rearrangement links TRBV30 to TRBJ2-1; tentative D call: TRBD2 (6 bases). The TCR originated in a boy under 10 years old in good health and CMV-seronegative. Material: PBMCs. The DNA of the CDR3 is TGTGCCTGGGGGACTTCGGATCCCTACAATGAGCAGTTCTTC. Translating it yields CAWGTSDPYNEQFF.